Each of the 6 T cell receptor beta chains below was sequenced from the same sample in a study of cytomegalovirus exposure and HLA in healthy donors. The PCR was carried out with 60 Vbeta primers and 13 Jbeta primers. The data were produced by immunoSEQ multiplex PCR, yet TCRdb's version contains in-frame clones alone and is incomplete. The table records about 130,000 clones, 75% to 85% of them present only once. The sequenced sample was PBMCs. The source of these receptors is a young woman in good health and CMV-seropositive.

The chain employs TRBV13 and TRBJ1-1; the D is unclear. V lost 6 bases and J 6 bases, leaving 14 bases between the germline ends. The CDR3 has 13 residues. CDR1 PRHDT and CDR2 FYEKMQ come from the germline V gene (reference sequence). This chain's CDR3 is CASRFSRVPEAFF. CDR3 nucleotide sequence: TGTGCCAGCAGGTTTAGCCGGGTACCTGAAGCTTTCTTT.

The DNA for the CDR3 is TGTGCCAGCAGCGCCCCCAAGGGACAGATCTGGGATGGCTACACCTTC. Translated: CASSAPKGQIWDGYTF. The chain joins TRBV9 to TRBJ1-2; 7 bases are a match to TRBD1. CDR3 length: 16 residues. Trimming cost V 3 bases and J 6 bases; bases outside gene matches: 14. Germline V lookup: CDR1 SGDLS, CDR2 YYNGEE. Full variable domain (remainder filled in from reference TRBV9 and TRBJ1-2): DSGVTQTPKHLITATGQRVTLRCSPRSGDLSVYWYQQSLDQGLQFLIQYYNGEERAKGNILERFSAQQFPDLHSELNLSSLELGDSALYFCASSAPKGQIWDGYTFGSGTRLTVV.

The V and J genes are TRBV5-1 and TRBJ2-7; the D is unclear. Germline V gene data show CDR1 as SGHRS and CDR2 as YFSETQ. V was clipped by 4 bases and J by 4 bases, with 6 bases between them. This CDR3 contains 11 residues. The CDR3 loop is CASSDGYEQYF. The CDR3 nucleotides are TGCGCCAGCAGCGACGGGTACGAGCAGTACTTC.

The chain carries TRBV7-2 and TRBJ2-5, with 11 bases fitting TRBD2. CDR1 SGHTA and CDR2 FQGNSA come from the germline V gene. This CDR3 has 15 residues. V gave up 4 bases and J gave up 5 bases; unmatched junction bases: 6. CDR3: CASSYLAGGFETQYF. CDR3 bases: TGTGCCAGCAGCTATCTAGCGGGGGGATTTGAGACCCAGTACTTC.

CDR3 nucleotide sequence: TGCGCCAGCAGCTCGGGAAGCGGGTACAATGAGCAGTTCTTC. This gives the protein CASSSGSGYNEQFF. The chain uses TRBV5-1 and TRBJ2-1, with D possibly TRBD2 on 6 matching bases. CDR3 length: 14 amino acids. Germline CDR1 reads SGHRS; CDR2 reads YFSETQ. Trimming pared 3 bases from V and 4 bases from J, leaving 11 bases between.

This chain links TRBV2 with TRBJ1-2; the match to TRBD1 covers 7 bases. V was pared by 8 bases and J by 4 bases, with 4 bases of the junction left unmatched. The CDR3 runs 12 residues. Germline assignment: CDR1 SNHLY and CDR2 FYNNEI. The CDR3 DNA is TGTGCCAGCGCTGGGACAGCCTATGGCTACACCTTC. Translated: CASAGTAYGYTF.